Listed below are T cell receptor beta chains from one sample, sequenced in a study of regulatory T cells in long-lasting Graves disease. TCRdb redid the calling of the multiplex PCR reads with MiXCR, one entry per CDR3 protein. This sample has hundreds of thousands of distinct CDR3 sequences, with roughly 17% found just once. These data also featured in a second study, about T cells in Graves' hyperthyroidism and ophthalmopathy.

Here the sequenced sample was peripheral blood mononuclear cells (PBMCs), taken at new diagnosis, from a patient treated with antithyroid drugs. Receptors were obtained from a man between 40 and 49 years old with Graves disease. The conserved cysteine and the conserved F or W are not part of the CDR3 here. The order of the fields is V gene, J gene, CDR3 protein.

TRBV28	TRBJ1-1	ASSYTVYEAF
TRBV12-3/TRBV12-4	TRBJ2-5	ASSLNLKETQY
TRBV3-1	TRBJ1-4	ASSLHRDTNEKLF
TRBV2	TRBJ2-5	ASNGGAAQS
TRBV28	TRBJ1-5	ASSLLGANQPQH
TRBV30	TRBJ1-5	AWNEGASNQPQH
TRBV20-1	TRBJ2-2	SARGARGTGELF
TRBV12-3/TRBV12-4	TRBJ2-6	ASSFGSGVYSGANVLT
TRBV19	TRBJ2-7	ASSLQGAIYEQY
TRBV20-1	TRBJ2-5	SARGRLRDNQETQY
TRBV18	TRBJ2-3	ASTRTDTQY
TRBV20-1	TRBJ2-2	SALRYANTGELF
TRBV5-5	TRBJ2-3	ASRSTGQSTDTQY
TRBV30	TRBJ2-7	AWSVQGVPHEQY